This note documents a single TCR beta chain sequence. The clone's antigen remains unknown. The sample holds no much larger clone one base away, and base qualities are not on file. Enrolling through a virtual design, the prospective study's participants ranged in age from roughly 18 to 90 years and lived across 24 United States geographic areas. In the prospective study, participants were assigned to cohorts based on the clinical history participants reported in a screening survey and a study questionnaire. A participant counted as exposed if, within 2 weeks of entering the study, that participant had been in contact with someone who had a PCR-confirmed or clinician-diagnosed COVID-19 case. Each participant in the prospective study had whole blood, serum and a nasopharyngeal or oropharyngeal swab collected by mobile phlebotomists. Participants in the prospective study had the option to provide additional blood draws and questionnaires over a 2-month period. Before DNA extraction, blood samples from the prospective study were shipped at room temperature or frozen.

The record originates from a study of blood T cell repertoires in COVID-19 (TCRdb year 2020). At the level of the whole study: The collaborator samples originated in the United States, Italy and Spain and spanned the acute and convalescent phases of COVID-19. The material from the prospective study consisted of cDNA or gDNA derived from T cells, B-cell-depleted T cells, or PBMCs. Deeply sampled blood TCRbeta repertoires from subjects exposed to, actively infected with, or recovered from COVID-19 were included in the dataset. The repertoires were made available in a free public database intended to serve as a resource for research on the immune response to SARS-CoV-2. The samples were drawn from two sources: the first 160 participants of the ongoing ImmuneRACE study, and 1,000 to 1,500 subjects contributed by 6 global collaborators. The sample metadata nearly always contained a de-identified subject ID, COVID-19 status, age in years and sex. Where available, HLA class I and class II types were obtained from metadata supplied by the sample provider rather than from assay-based typing.

Deletion took 2 bases off V and 6 bases off J, with a span of 11 bases between the germline ends. The germline V gene sets CDR1 to MDHEN and CDR2 to SYDVKM. The cysteine opens and the phenylalanine closes a CDR3 of 13 amino acids. Only CDR3 DNA remains: 39 bases, in frame from the first base. Study-level results and caveats: The amount of clinical and demographic metadata varied by source and participant and was provided uncurated.

TCRbeta CDR3 regions were amplified from genomic DNA using the immunoSEQ Assay, a bias-controlled multiplex PCR. As for the authors' bioinformatics: The number of nucleated cells in each sample was estimated by amplification of reference gene primers within the assay. Sequence reads were collapsed and filtered to measure the absolute abundance of every unique TCRbeta CDR3 rearrangement. For each sample, productive Simpson clonality was calculated by taking the square root of Simpson's diversity index across productive rearrangements. In TCRdb, the immuneACCESS table is reduced to in-frame sequences with V and J assigned. These tables do not hold every clone; where another copy was compared, an unresolved V gene accounts for under half, and the others remain unexplained. V, J and clone size reflect that table, while D and trimming were determined from the DNA. The sample contains roughly 240,000 clones, 83% of them found a single time. About 3.9% of the sample is in the top ten clones.

The chain is assembled from TRBV28 and TRBJ2-7, with an unclear D gene assignment. This TCR was sampled from a woman aged 40-49 years who had been exposed to COVID-19. The sample consisted of PBMCs or T cells enriched from blood (not recorded which). The DNA sequence follows: TGTGCCAGCAGTTTAATAGCCACTTCCGAGCAGTACTTC. This gives the protein CASSLIATSEQYF.